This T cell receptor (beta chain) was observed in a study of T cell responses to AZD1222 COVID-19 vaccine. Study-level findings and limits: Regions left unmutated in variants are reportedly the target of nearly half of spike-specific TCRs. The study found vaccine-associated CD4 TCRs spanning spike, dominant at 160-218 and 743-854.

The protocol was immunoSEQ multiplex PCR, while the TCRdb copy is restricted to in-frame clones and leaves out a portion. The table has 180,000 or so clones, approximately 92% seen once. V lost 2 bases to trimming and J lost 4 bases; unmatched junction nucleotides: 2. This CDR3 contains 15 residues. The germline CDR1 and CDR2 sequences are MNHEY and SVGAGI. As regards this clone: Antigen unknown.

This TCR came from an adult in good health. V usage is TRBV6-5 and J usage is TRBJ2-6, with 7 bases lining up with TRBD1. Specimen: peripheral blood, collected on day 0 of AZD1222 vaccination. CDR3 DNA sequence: TGTGCCAGCAGTTACCAGGGGGAAGGGGCCAACGTCCTGACTTTC. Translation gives CASSYQGEGANVLTF.